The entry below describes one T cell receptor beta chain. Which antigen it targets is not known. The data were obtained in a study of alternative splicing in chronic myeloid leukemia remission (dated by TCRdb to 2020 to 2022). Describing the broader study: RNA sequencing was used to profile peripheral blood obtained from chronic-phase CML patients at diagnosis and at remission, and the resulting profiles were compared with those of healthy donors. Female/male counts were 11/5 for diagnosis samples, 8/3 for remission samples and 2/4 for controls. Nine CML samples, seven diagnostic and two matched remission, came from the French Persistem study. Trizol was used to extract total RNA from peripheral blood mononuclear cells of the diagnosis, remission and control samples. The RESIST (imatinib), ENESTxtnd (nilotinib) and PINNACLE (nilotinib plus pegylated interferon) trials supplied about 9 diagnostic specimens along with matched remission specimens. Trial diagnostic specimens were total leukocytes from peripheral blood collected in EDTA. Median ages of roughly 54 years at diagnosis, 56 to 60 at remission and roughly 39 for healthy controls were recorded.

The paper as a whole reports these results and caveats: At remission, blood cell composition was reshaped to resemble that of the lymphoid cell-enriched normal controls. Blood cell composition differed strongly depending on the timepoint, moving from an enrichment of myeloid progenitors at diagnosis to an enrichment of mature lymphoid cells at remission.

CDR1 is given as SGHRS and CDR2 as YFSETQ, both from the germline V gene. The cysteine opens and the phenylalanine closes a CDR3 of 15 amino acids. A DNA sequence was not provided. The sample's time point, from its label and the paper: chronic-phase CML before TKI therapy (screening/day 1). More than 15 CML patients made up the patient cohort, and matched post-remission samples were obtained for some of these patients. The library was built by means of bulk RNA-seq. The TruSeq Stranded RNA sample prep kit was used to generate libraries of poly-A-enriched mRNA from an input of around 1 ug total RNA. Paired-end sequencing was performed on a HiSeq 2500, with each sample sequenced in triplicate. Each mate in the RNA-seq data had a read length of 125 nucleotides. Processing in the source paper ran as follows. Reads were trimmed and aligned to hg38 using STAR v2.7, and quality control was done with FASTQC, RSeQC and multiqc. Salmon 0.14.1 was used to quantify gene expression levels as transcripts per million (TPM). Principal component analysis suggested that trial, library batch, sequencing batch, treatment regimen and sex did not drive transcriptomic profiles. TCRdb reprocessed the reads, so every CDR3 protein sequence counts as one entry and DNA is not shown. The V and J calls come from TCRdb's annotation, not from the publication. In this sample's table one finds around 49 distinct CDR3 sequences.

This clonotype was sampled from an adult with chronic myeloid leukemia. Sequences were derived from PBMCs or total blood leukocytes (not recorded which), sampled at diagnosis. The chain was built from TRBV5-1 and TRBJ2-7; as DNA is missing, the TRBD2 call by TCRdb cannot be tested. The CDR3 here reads CASSLGPGTTYEQYF.